The source of this T cell receptor beta chain is a study of CD8 T cells in ankylosing spondylitis. General observations from the study: Disease-linked clones were reportedly significantly enriched in matched ankylosing spondylitis synovial fluid. Ankylosing spondylitis blood seemed to carry a telltale TCR beta motif made of eight highly homologous variants.

This clonotype came up a few times. Antigen unknown. V was pared by 8 bases and J by 2 bases, with 10 bases between. The germline gives CDR1 DFQATT, CDR2 SNEGSKA (reference sequence). The CDR3 runs 12 residues. MiXCR was run by TCRdb on the 5' RACE reads, yielding one entry per CDR3 protein. In the table there are around 280,000 distinct CDR3 sequences, 20% of which are singletons. The receptor's source is a male donor with ankylosing spondylitis or in good health (not recorded which). V usage is TRBV20-1 and J usage is TRBJ1-5; D perhaps matches TRBD1 (6 bases). The sample consisted of blood, either unsorted or a sorted T cell fraction (not recorded which). The CDR3 loop is CSLTGRNQPQHF. The CDR3, as DNA: TGCAGTCTAACAGGGCGCAATCAGCCCCAGCATTTT.